This TCR beta chain was obtained from a study of OX40 agonist ivuxolimab in advanced cancers. The CDR3 is 12 amino acids. The germline CDR1 and CDR2 sequences are ENHRY and SYGVKD. With 5 bases removed from V and 4 bases from J, the gap between germline ends came to 6 bases. TCRdb's copy holds only in-frame clones and misses some; the assay was immunoSEQ multiplex PCR. The repertoire holds 25,000 to 35,000 clones, with 80% as singletons. The chain recombines TRBV10-3 with TRBJ1-5; no reliable D call. This TCR was sampled from an adult with an advanced solid tumor such as melanoma, head and neck, liver or kidney cancer. The sample consisted of CD4+ or CD8+ T cells sorted from blood, taken in a trial of the OX40 agonist ivuxolimab. This chain's CDR3 is CAISSSNQPQHF. DNA for the CDR3: TGTGCCATCAGTTCCTCTAATCAGCCCCAGCATTTT.